This is a list of T cell receptor beta chains from one sample in a study of blood T cell repertoires in COVID-19. Some clones are missing from TCRdb's copy, which holds only in-frame ones; the method was immunoSEQ multiplex PCR. The data show around 80,000 clones, approximately 80% seen once. What was sequenced was peripheral blood. These receptors were taken from a man older than 75 with acute or convalescent COVID-19. CDR3s include the opening cysteine and the closing phenylalanine or tryptophan. Each record gives: J gene, clone size, V gene, CDR3 length, D gene, CDR3 DNA, CDR3 protein. A D gene is named only where the DNA matches it firmly. Expanded clones are given a class, and other clones once, few, many or no size at all.

>TRBJ1-2|-|TRBV11-2|14|-
TGTGCCAGCAGCGAAGCCACAGGAAAATATGGCTACACCTTC
CASSEATGKYGYTF
>TRBJ1-2|-|TRBV27|13|-
TGTGCCAGCAGTTTCCGGGGGGCGGGCGGCTACACCTTC
CASSFRGAGGYTF
>TRBJ1-4|-|TRBV3-1/TRBV3-2|16|-
TGTGCCAGCAGCCCAGACACGGGAGGTGATAAGGAAAAACTGTTTTTT
CASSPDTGGDKEKLFF
>TRBJ2-7|few|TRBV1|15|-
TGCACCAGCAGCCAAGTCCCCAGGCTAACCTACGAGCAGTACTTC
CTSSQVPRLTYEQYF
>TRBJ1-2|-|TRBV4-1|16|TRBD1
TGCGCCAGCAGCCAAGAGGGCCCACAGGGGGGCTATGGCTACACCTTC
CASSQEGPQGGYGYTF
>TRBJ1-3|once|TRBV5-6|14|-
TGTGCCAGCAGCTTATCAGGCTCTGGAAACACCATATATTTT
CASSLSGSGNTIYF
>TRBJ2-7|-|TRBV5-6|13|-
TGTGCCAGCAGCTCGGACAGAGACTACGAGCAGTACTTC
CASSSDRDYEQYF
>TRBJ2-3|-|TRBV10-3|14|TRBD2
TGTGCCATCGGTCAAGCGGGGGGGACAGATACGCAGTATTTT
CAIGQAGGTDTQYF
>TRBJ1-5|-|TRBV3-1/TRBV3-2|15|-
TGTGCCAGCAGCCAAGATGGACAGAACAATCAGCCCCAGCATTTT
CASSQDGQNNQPQHF
>TRBJ2-7|-|TRBV12-3/TRBV12-4|13|TRBD1
TGTGCCAGCAGTTACGGGACAGCCTACGAGCAGTACTTC
CASSYGTAYEQYF
>TRBJ2-7|-|TRBV9|16|TRBD1
TGTGCCAGCAGCCCGAGACAGGGAAGTTTCTCCTACGAGCAGTACTTC
CASSPRQGSFSYEQYF
>TRBJ2-3|once|TRBV10-1|15|TRBD1
TGCGCCAGCAGTGCCGGGACAGGGGGCACAGATACGCAGTATTTT
CASSAGTGGTDTQYF
>TRBJ1-2|-|TRBV7-8|15|TRBD1
TGTGCCAGCAGCTCCGGTGGGGGGACAGGGAGGGGCTACACCTTC
CASSSGGGTGRGYTF
>TRBJ1-1|-|TRBV11-2|15|-
TGTGCCAGCAGCGCCAGGGTCCAGGGGAACACTGAAGCTTTCTTT
CASSARVQGNTEAFF
>TRBJ1-1|-|TRBV6-5|15|-
TGTGCCAGCAGTTACCTCGGAACACCGGGGACTGAAGCTTTCTTT
CASSYLGTPGTEAFF
>TRBJ2-2|-|TRBV5-1|15|TRBD1
TGCGCCAGCAGCTCGGTAACAGGGGGCACCGGGGAGCTGTTTTTT
CASSSVTGGTGELFF
>TRBJ2-4|-|TRBV9|15|TRBD1
TGTGCCAGCAGCCCGGCCGGGACAGGGGGGAACATTCAGTACTTC
CASSPAGTGGNIQYF
>TRBJ1-1|few|TRBV6-1|21|TRBD1
TGTGCCAGCAGTGAAGCCCGGACAGGGGGCGGATATAGAGTAATGAACACTGAAGCTTTCTTT
CASSEARTGGGYRVMNTEAFF
>TRBJ2-7|-|TRBV16|11|-
TGTGCCAGCAGCCAGGGGGGCGAGCAGTACTTC
CASSQGGEQYF
>TRBJ1-3|few|TRBV7-3|15|-
TGTGCCAGCAGCTTATCACCGGGGAGTGGAAACACCATATATTTT
CASSLSPGSGNTIYF
>TRBJ2-1|-|TRBV19|14|-
TGTGCCAGTAGTATATTGAACAGGGCCGATGAGCAGTTCTTC
CASSILNRADEQFF
>TRBJ2-7|once|TRBV6-5|14|TRBD2
TGTGCCAGCAGTTACAGCGGGGAGTTCTACGAGCAGTACTTC
CASSYSGEFYEQYF
>TRBJ2-1|-|TRBV5-1|15|TRBD2
TGCGCCAGCAGCTTGCTAGCGGCCCCCTACAATGAGCAGTTCTTC
CASSLLAAPYNEQFF
>TRBJ2-7|few|TRBV20-1|11|TRBD1
TGCAGTGCTGGGACAGCCTACGAGCAGTACTTC
CSAGTAYEQYF
>TRBJ2-7|-|TRBV7-5|12|-
TGTGCCAGAAGCTTAGCGGGCTACGAGCAGTACTTC
CARSLAGYEQYF
>TRBJ1-6|few|TRBV9|14|-
TGTGCCAGCAGCCCGACGGAGGGGCTCTCACCCCTCCACTTT
CASSPTEGLSPLHF
>TRBJ2-5|-|TRBV3-1/TRBV3-2|12|-
TGTGCCAGCAGCCAAACCCCGGGACACCTGTACTTC
CASSQTPGHLYF
>TRBJ2-5|few|TRBV5-1|15|TRBD1
TGCGCCAGCAGCTTGGAGGGGACAGGGTTAGAGACCCAGTACTTC
CASSLEGTGLETQYF
>TRBJ1-1|-|TRBV4-1|16|-
TGCGCCAGCGGCCCTACAGGGATGGTTAAGAACACTGAAGCTTTCTTT
CASGPTGMVKNTEAFF
>TRBJ1-1|-|TRBV5-1|14|-
TGCGCCAGCAGCATGGGACGGAGGAACACTGAAGCTTTCTTT
CASSMGRRNTEAFF
>TRBJ2-7|-|TRBV10-1|14|-
TGCGCCAGCAGTGACCGGGACACCACCTACGAGCAGTACTTC
CASSDRDTTYEQYF
>TRBJ1-2|-|TRBV10-3|14|TRBD1
TGTGCCATCAACCCGGGACAGGGGAACTATGGCTACACCTTC
CAINPGQGNYGYTF
>TRBJ2-2|-|TRBV7-8|14|-
TGTGCCAGCAGCCCGAGGACTGTAACCGGGGAGCTGTTTTTT
CASSPRTVTGELFF
>TRBJ1-6|-|TRBV11-1|15|TRBD1
TGTGCCAGCAGCTTCCCCCCGGGACAGGGATCACCCCTCCACTTT
CASSFPPGQGSPLHF
>TRBJ2-3|once|TRBV7-9|15|-
TGTGCCAGCAGCTTACGCCAAGAGAGGGGGGATACGCAGTATTTT
CASSLRQERGDTQYF
>TRBJ2-7|-|TRBV19|13|-
TGTGCCAGTAGTAGAGACAGTCCCTACGAGCAGTACTTC
CASSRDSPYEQYF
>TRBJ1-1|-|TRBV7-9|17|TRBD1
TGTGCCAGCAGCTCCGGGACAGGGGGCCTTAAGAACACTGAAGCTTTCTTT
CASSSGTGGLKNTEAFF
>TRBJ2-7|-|TRBV15|15|TRBD1
TGTGCCACCAGCAGAGGCCGGCAGGGGGCCTCCGAGCAGTACTTC
CATSRGRQGASEQYF